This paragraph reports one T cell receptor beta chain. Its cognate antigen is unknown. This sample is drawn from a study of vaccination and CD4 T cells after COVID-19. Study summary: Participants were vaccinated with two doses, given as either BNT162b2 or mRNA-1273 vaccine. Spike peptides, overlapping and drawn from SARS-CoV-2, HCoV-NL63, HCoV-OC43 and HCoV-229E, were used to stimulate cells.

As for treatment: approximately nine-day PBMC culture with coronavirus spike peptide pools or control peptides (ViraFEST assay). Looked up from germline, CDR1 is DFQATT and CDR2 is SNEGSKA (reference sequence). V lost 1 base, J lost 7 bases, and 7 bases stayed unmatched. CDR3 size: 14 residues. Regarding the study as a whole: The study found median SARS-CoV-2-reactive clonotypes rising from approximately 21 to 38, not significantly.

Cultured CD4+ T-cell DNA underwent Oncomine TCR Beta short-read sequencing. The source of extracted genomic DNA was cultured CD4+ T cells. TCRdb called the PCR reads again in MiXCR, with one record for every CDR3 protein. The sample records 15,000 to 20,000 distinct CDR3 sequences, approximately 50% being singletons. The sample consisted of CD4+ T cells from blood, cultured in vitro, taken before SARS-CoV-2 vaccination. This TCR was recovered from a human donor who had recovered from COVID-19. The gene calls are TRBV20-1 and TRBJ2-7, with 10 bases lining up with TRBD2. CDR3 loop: CSARGLAGAQEQYF. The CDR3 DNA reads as TGCAGTGCTAGAGGGCTAGCGGGAGCGCAGGAGCAGTACTTC.